The source of this T cell receptor (beta chain) is a study of T cell responses to AZD1222 COVID-19 vaccine. The V gene's germline CDR1 is LGHNA and CDR2 YNFKEQ. The CDR3 extends over 19 amino acids. The junction had 11 bases not matched to a gene; V was cut back by 0 bases and J by 3 bases. Assay: immunoSEQ multiplex PCR; the TCRdb copy retains only in-frame clones and omits some. Counted here are 150,000 to 180,000 clones, about 87% occurring once; the ten biggest clones make up less than 3.5%. The sequence was collected from an adult in good health. The sample was peripheral blood, taken on day 0 of AZD1222 vaccination. The J gene is TRBJ2-2, the V gene TRBV4-2, with 9 bases matching TRBD2. CDR3 in DNA: TGTGCCAGCAGCCAAGATATCCGGGGGACTAGCCGGGACACCGGGGAGCTGTTTTTT. Translation gives CASSQDIRGTSRDTGELFF.